Sequencing of this T cell receptor (beta chain) was carried out in a study of T-cell reconstitution after alpha-beta-depleted transplantation in children (dated by TCRdb to the mid-2010s). For context, the study as a whole: T-cell immune reconstitution after TCRalphabeta/CD19-depleted allogeneic hematopoietic cell transplantation in children was quantitatively tracked in the study by means of TCR repertoire profiling.

This clonotype was found a few times. Its antigen remains undetermined. No base qualities exist here, and no much larger clone lies one base off it. To prepare the library, PCR was applied. Sequencing instrument: Illumina HiSeq 2500. TCR library preparation used molecular barcoding, with unique molecular identifiers applied to normalize quantification of the TCRbeta repertoire. TCRdb reprocessed the public reads (quality trimming at Q25 with fastp, clone calling with MiXCR) and kept in-frame beta chains. For every CDR3 protein sequence, its rows merge into one entry that carries the most common genes and DNA. The sample yields fewer than 250,000 distinct CDR3 sequences; approximately 15% were counted once. The ten largest account for around two fifths of the sample. What the study reported, not specific to this receptor: About two months after transplant, the apparently early recovery of alphabetaT-cell counts reportedly depended on just several hundred clones that had expanded rapidly and came from non-depleted graft cells. The frequencies of hyperexpanded clones fell over the following months, and after one year, T-cell counts and TCRbeta diversity were mostly attributed to newly produced T cells. In some patients, the high TCRbeta diversity seen at day 60 was put down to recipient T cells and intrathymic progenitors that had survived conditioning.

The treatment or condition label here, explained by the study, means: allogeneic hematopoietic cell transplantation with graft depleted of TCRalphabeta T cells and CD19 B cells. TCRalphabeta/CD19-depleted allogeneic hematopoietic cell grafts were given to the transplant recipients, all of whom were children. The sequence came from a male patient aged 2 to 9 who had a stem cell transplant for acute lymphoblastic leukemia, so the T cells may come from the graft donor. The sequencing here drew on PBMCs, mostly from graft donor cells, taken 360 days after TCRalphabeta/CD19-depleted stem cell transplant.

CDR3 protein: CASSLSRDLRPQHF. The sequenced DNA is TGTGCCAGCAGTTTATCTAGGGACCTACGGCCCCAGCATTTT. The chain couples TRBV12-3 or TRBV12-4 to TRBJ1-5; TRBD1 is a possible D gene, resting on 5 matching bases. V is pared back by 2 bases and J by 9 bases, with 14 bases lying between the germline termini. The CDR3, from cysteine to phenylalanine, totals 14 residues. Only the CDR3 portion is preserved as DNA: 42 bases, with reading frame beginning at the first base.